Listed below are T cell receptor beta chains from one sample, sequenced in a study of blood T cell repertoires in COVID-19. Produced via immunoSEQ multiplex PCR; TCRdb's table is partial and in-frame only. The sample shows about 170,000 clones, about nine tenths of them seen only once. Sequenced material: peripheral blood. The origin of the receptors is a young man with COVID-19, enrolled during active disease. Both conserved end residues are trimmed from each CDR3.

TRBV27,ASSSYETQY
TRBV19,ASTLIAGVPGELF
TRBV6-5,ASSSVAGPYNEQF
TRBV5-4,ASSGTGGNGYT
TRBV5-1,ASSLTTGVAPYEQY
TRBV6-5,ASSYSLGQRNSPLH
TRBV12-3/TRBV12-4,ASSRSGSGEQY
TRBV5-8,ASSLALSYEQY
TRBV3-1/TRBV3-2,ASSRPATEQY
TRBV5-4,ASSLAGWGLAKNIQY
TRBV6-1,ASSELGDSPLH
TRBV7-9,ASSLDSTSGAAYNEQF
TRBV27,ASRRSLAGDLGMYNEQF
TRBV29-1,SVHGDRRLGISYNEQF
TRBV5-4,ASNSLPGQGRGGGELF
TRBV15,ATSRPPRGTGDGYT
TRBV3-1/TRBV3-2,ASSVFGTDGSEQY
TRBV6-1,ASSEREIEAPLH
TRBV25-1,ASSDSGRRSYEQY
TRBV7-9,ASSLNLAGYNEQF
TRBV4-1,ASSQPRRRNYNEQF
TRBV11-2,ASSQISGRANEQF
TRBV11-3,ASSPRGGNEQF
TRBV7-9,ASSFSGATYEQY
TRBV28,ASKGLGWYEQF
TRBV30,AWSARQGWQETQY
TRBV5-5,ASSYSGSFNEQF
TRBV5-1,ASSFVGGGSYEQY
TRBV30,AWSVLAGLEQF
TRBV19,ASSIGGNLNNEQF
TRBV7-2,ASSRTGVRYQETQY
TRBV13,ASSRGLVEYEQY
TRBV27,ASRPGLPGNTIY
TRBV7-9,ASSYGQDYEQY
TRBV5-1,ASRHGLAGVTDTQY
TRBV5-1,ASSPQLAGTNEQF
TRBV28,ASSPLGTEKLTPL
TRBV12-3/TRBV12-4,ASSQDRERGYT
TRBV9,ASSPYLSNQPQH
TRBV7-2,ASSLRQADTQY
TRBV29-1,SGGQGNTEAF
TRBV10-2,ASSRDRYSNQPQH
TRBV2,ASRGREWVTGELF
TRBV6-2/TRBV6-3,ASSYEGATTEAF
TRBV5-4,ASSLTGQTYT
TRBV14,ASSQEVGSKQY
TRBV5-6,ASSMVGGPEAF